A single sample gave rise to the 19 T cell receptor beta chains below, sequenced in a study of blood T cells in healthy people across ages (dated by TCRdb to between 2015 and 2017). The library was made by 5' RACE. The listed sequencing device is Illumina HiSeq 2500. A second roughly 7 to 11 cycle PCR used a sample-barcoded 5' primer and a J-beta primer mix. TCRdb handled the public reads itself, with Q25 trimming in fastp and clone calling in MiXCR, and kept productive beta chains. CDR3 protein duplicates are merged, each entry listing the most common genes and DNA. The sample includes roughly 900,000 distinct CDR3 sequences, with around 46% observed a single time. The ten largest clones represent under 15% of the sample. The sample consisted of blood. Receptor source: a man aged 25-45 years in good health.

The V call is TRBV27, the J call TRBJ2-6; the D is unclear. The V end was cut by 3 bases, the J end by 0 bases, with 12 bases between. This CDR3 region has 17 residues. CDR1 and CDR2 from the germline V gene are MNHEY and SMNVEV (reference sequence). CDR3 loop: CASSFNPGFSGANVLTF. In nucleotides, the CDR3 is TGTGCCAGCAGTTTTAACCCCGGGTTCTCTGGGGCCAACGTCCTGACTTTC.

This chain links TRBV2 with TRBJ1-5; D not resolved. CDR3 length equals 14 residues. Germline-derived CDR1 and CDR2 are SNHLY and FYNNEI. The V gene lost 8 bases and the J gene lost 4 bases, with 15 bases spanning the gap. The CDR3 nucleotides read TGTGCCAGCGGATGGGCGAGGGTTAATCAGCCCCAGCATTTT. This encodes CASGWARVNQPQHF.

A single count supports this clonotype. The V gene is TRBV9, the J gene TRBJ2-7; D remains ambiguous. The CDR3 extends over 12 amino acids. In germline, CDR1 is SGDLS, CDR2 YYNGEE. V shed 0 bases and J shed 7 bases, with 8 bases lying between them. The CDR3 nucleotides are TGTGCCAGCAGCGTAGGGCAAAATGAGCAGTACTTC. This translates into CASSVGQNEQYF.

The J gene is TRBJ2-1, the V gene TRBV20-1; 7 bases agree with TRBD2. This CDR3 is built from 15 residues. V was pared by 6 bases and J by 7 bases, with 15 bases of the junction left unmatched. CDR1 and CDR2 (germline): DFQATT, SNEGSKA (reference sequence). This CDR3 is CSATTLALMPNEQFF. The CDR3 DNA follows: TGCAGTGCAACTACACTAGCGTTAATGCCTAATGAGCAGTTCTTC.

The chain couples TRBV20-1 to TRBJ2-1; possibly TRBD2 for D (7 bases). Trimming stripped 1 base from V and 2 bases from J, with 9 bases between. The CDR3 totals 14 residues. CDR1 is DFQATT and CDR2 is SNEGSKA in the germline V gene (reference sequence). For the CDR3, the DNA is TGCAGTGCTAGAGGGGGGGGGCCCTACAATGAGCAGTTCTTC. Its translation is CSARGGGPYNEQFF.

J is TRBJ2-1 and V is TRBV6-1; TRBD2 aligns across 11 bases. Germline values: CDR1 MNHNS, CDR2 SASEGT. The ends lost 11 bases at V and 7 bases at J; junction bases unmatched: 13. The CDR3 has 15 residues. The CDR3 DNA reads as TGTGCCGTCGTGGGAGGGACTAGCGGTAAAAATGAGCAGTTCTTC. This translates into CAVVGGTSGKNEQFF.

V is TRBV30 and J is TRBJ1-1, with no clear D. CDR1 GTSNPN and CDR2 SVGIG come from the germline V gene (reference sequence). This CDR3 has 11 residues. Trimming removed 5 bases at V and 2 bases at J, with 6 bases between. The CDR3 is CAWYHNTEAFF. In DNA, the CDR3 is TGTGCCTGGTATCATAACACTGAAGCTTTCTTT. Full variable domain (rest looked up from reference TRBV30 and TRBJ1-1): SQTIHQWPATLVQPVGSPLSLECTVEGTSNPNLYWYRQAAGRGLQLLFYSVGIGQISSEVPQNLSASRPQDRQFILSSKKLLLSDSGFYLCAWYHNTEAFFGQGTRLTVV.

J is TRBJ1-3 and V is TRBV6-5; TRBD1 might be the D (5 bases). CDR1 and CDR2 (germline): MNHEY, SVGAGI. Trimming cost V 4 bases and J 0 bases, with 10 bases left between them. This CDR3 is 15 amino acids long. CDR3: CASSWGRHSGNTIYF. CDR3 sequence (DNA): TGTGCCAGCAGTTGGGGACGGCACTCTGGAAACACCATATATTTT.

The V call is TRBV30, the J call TRBJ2-4; D gene unclear. V was pared by 0 bases and J by 3 bases, with 6 bases between. Looked up from germline, CDR1 is GTSNPN and CDR2 is SVGIG (reference sequence). This CDR3 comprises 13 residues. CDR3 region: CAWSVGVKNIQYF. For the CDR3, the DNA is TGTGCCTGGAGTGTTGGGGTCAAAAACATTCAGTACTTC.

The V and J genes are TRBV28 and TRBJ2-7; TRBD1 matches 7 bases. Germline V lookup: CDR1 MDHEN, CDR2 SYDVKM. The V segment lost 6 bases and the J segment 0 bases; nucleotides outside the gene matches: 11. CDR3 length: 16 residues. The CDR3 loop reads CASSPRQGQSSYEQYF. The CDR3 coding sequence is TGTGCCAGCAGCCCCCGACAGGGTCAGAGCTCCTACGAGCAGTACTTC.

The rearrangement uses TRBV6-5 and TRBJ1-1; D possibly corresponds to TRBD1 (5 bases). This CDR3 comprises 14 residues. The germline V and J ends were trimmed by 4 bases and 10 bases, with 19 bases remaining between them. Germline V gene data show CDR1 as MNHEY and CDR2 as SVGAGI. The CDR3 sequence: CASSFSGPLAGAFF. In DNA, the CDR3 is TGTGCCAGCAGTTTCTCAGGGCCTCTGGCTGGAGCTTTCTTT.

This clonotype was detected only once. The junction departs from the called germline gene at one end, perhaps through a read error. The chain employs TRBV28 and TRBJ2-1; weak D call: TRBD2 (6 bases). This CDR3 is built from 17 residues. CDR1 is MDHEN and CDR2 is SYDVKM in the germline V gene. The CDR3 sequence is CVSQSVGGAVAYNEQFF. CDR3 coding DNA: TGTGTCAGCCAATCAGTCGGCGGGGCGGTCGCCTACAATGAGCAGTTCTTC.

The J gene is TRBJ1-1, the V gene TRBV27; no firm D call. In germline, CDR1 is MNHEY, CDR2 SMNVEV (reference sequence). The CDR3 is 14 residues long. Trimming shortened V by 6 bases and J by 11 bases, and 22 bases separated the two germline ends. The CDR3 coding sequence is TGTGCCAGCAGCCCCGGGCCCTTAAAAGGTCGGGCTTTCTTT. It codes for CASSPGPLKGRAFF.

V and J are TRBV10-3 and TRBJ2-3, with TRBD1 as a possible D gene (5 bases). V dropped 3 bases and J dropped 3 bases, with 13 bases sitting between them. The CDR3 extends over 15 amino acids. Per the germline V gene, CDR1 is ENHRY and CDR2 is SYGVKD. CDR3 sequence: CAISDVGKGTDTQYF. CDR3 nucleotide sequence: TGTGCCATCAGTGATGTGGGAAAGGGGACAGATACGCAGTATTTT.

The chain employs TRBV5-1 and TRBJ2-5; perhaps TRBD2 as D (6 bases). The germline CDR1 and CDR2 sequences are SGHRS and YFSETQ. The CDR3 has 14 residues. Trimming stripped 3 bases from V and 2 bases from J, with 11 bases between. The CDR3 coding sequence is TGCGCCAGCAGCTCGGGGGACGTTCAAGAGACCCAGTACTTC. Translating gives CASSSGDVQETQYF.

The rearrangement links TRBV2 to TRBJ2-5; no clear D. V dropped 4 bases and J dropped 3 bases, with 6 bases sitting between them. The germline V gene encodes CDR1 SNHLY and CDR2 FYNNEI. CDR3 size: 12 residues. CDR3 region: CASSVSEETQYF. The DNA for the CDR3 is TGTGCCAGCAGTGTAAGCGAAGAGACCCAGTACTTC.

This clonotype was counted a few times. The genes are TRBV28 and TRBJ2-7; no definite D call. In germline, CDR1 is MDHEN, CDR2 SYDVKM. There are 12 residues in the CDR3. V lost 5 bases and J 3 bases, leaving 8 bases between the germline ends. The CDR3 loop is CASSVLGYEQYF. DNA for the CDR3: TGTGCCAGCAGTGTCCTCGGCTACGAGCAGTACTTC. Based on the CDR3 plus reference TRBV28 and TRBJ2-7, the full variable domain is DVKVTQSSRYLVKRTGEKVFLECVQDMDHENMFWYRQDPGLGLRLIYFSYDVKMKEKGDIPEGYSVSREKKERFSLILESASTNQTSMYLCASSVLGYEQYFGPGTRLTVT.

The rearrangement joins TRBV5-1 to TRBJ2-1; D possibly matches TRBD1 or TRBD2 (5 bases each). The ends were cut back, 0 bases at V and 4 bases at J, with 17 bases in the middle. The CDR3 spans 17 residues. CDR1 is SGHRS, CDR2 YFSETQ, per germline. This CDR3 is CASSLDLGASGYNEQFF. The CDR3, as DNA: TGCGCCAGCAGCTTGGACCTTGGGGCGAGCGGATACAATGAGCAGTTCTTC.

This clonotype came up a few times. The rearrangement links TRBV4-3 to TRBJ2-7; D is undetermined. V lost 0 bases to trimming and J lost 4 bases, with 7 bases between them. The CDR3 runs 13 residues. Per the germline V gene, CDR1 is LGHNA and CDR2 is YSLEER. CDR3 coding DNA: TGCGCCAGCAGCCAAGATTATAGATACGAGCAGTACTTC. Residues: CASSQDYRYEQYF.